This T cell receptor (beta chain) was retrieved from a study of T cell responses to AZD1222 COVID-19 vaccine. General observations from the study: Spike-specific TCRs gained breadth and depth after people received two AZD1222 doses. Spike regions recognized by vaccine-associated CD4 TCRs spanned the protein, led by 160-218 and 743-854. Nearly half of the spike-specific TCRs reportedly recognize variant regions that carry no mutations.

The CDR3 is 15 amino acids. Germline-derived CDR1 and CDR2 are ENHRY and SYGVKD. Germline trimming cut 8 bases from V and 0 bases from J; bases unmatched to any gene: 5. Measured with immunoSEQ multiplex PCR; TCRdb has only the in-frame clones, and not every one. The repertoire includes 150,000 to 200,000 clones, 80% to 90% of them detected once, and roughly 6.9% sits in the top ten. For this clone: The antigen is undetermined.

Sequenced here: peripheral blood, sampled on day 0 of AZD1222 vaccination. The source of this sequence is an adult in good health. This sequence joins TRBV10-3 and TRBJ2-2; 8 nucleotides match TRBD1. CDR3 nucleotides: TGTGCCATCGGCGACAGGGGCCCGAACACCGGGGAGCTGTTTTTT. Translating gives CAIGDRGPNTGELFF.